One sample yielded the 4 T cell receptor beta chains listed below, sequenced in a study of blood T cell repertoires in COVID-19 (TCRdb year 2020). Library creation used the immunoSEQ multiplex PCR assay. Drawn from immuneACCESS, this table holds only the in-frame rearrangements with V and J called that TCRdb kept. Clones are partly lost; checked studies trace under half to an unresolved V gene and leave the rest unexplained. The sample table shows roughly 220,000 clones, and more than 80% are seen once. Together, the top ten hold 3% to 4.5% of the sample. Sequenced: PBMCs or T cells enriched from blood (not recorded which). The origin of the receptors is a middle-aged woman with acute COVID-19.

V is TRBV19 and J is TRBJ2-5; 7 nucleotides match TRBD1. Per the germline V gene, CDR1 is LNHDA and CDR2 is SQIVND (reference sequence). The CDR3 extends over 14 amino acids. V lost 3 bases, J lost 5 bases, and 6 bases stayed unmatched. The DNA of the CDR3 is TGTGCCAGTAGTATCACAGGGGTTGGGGAGACCCAGTACTTC. Its translation: CASSITGVGETQYF.

The V gene is TRBV3-1 (or the pseudogene TRBV3-2), the J gene TRBJ1-3; tentative D call: TRBD1 (6 bases). V was cut by 11 bases and J by 0 bases, with 11 bases left in between. The CDR3 covers 13 residues. Germline values: CDR1 LGHDT, CDR2 YNNKEL (reference sequence). The CDR3 DNA is TGTGCCTCCAGACAGGCCTCTGGAAACACCATATATTTT. Translating it yields CASRQASGNTIYF.

The rearrangement joins TRBV19 to TRBJ1-2; TRBD1 might be the D (5 bases). V lost 5 bases and J lost 8, with 15 bases in between. This CDR3 contains 13 residues. Germline V gene data show CDR1 as LNHDA and CDR2 as SQIVND (reference sequence). The CDR3 loop reads CASSAQVKAGYTF. The CDR3 region has the DNA TGTGCCAGTAGTGCACAGGTTAAAGCGGGCTACACCTTC.

The chain is built from TRBV30 and TRBJ1-2; D gene unclear. The germline CDR1 and CDR2 sequences are GTSNPN and SVGIG (reference sequence). V was clipped by 8 bases and J by 0 bases, with 13 bases between them. The CDR3 contains 13 residues. CDR3 nucleotides: TGTGCCGCCTGGGAGGGTTCTAACTATGGCTACACCTTC. Its translation is CAAWEGSNYGYTF.